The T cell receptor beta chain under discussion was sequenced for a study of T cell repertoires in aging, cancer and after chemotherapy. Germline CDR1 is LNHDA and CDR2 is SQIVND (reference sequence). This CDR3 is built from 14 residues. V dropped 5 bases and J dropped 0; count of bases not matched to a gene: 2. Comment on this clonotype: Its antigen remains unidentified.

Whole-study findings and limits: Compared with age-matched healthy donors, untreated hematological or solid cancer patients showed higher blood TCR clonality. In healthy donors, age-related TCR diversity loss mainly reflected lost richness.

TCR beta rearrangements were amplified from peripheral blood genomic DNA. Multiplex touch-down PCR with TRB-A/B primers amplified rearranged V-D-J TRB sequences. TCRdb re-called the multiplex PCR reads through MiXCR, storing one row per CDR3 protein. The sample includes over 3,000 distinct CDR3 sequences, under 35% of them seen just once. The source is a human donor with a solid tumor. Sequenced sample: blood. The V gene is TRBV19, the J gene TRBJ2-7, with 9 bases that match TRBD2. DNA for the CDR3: TGTGCCAGTAGTGTGACTAGCGGCTCCTACGAGCAGTACTTC. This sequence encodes CASSVTSGSYEQYF.